This T cell receptor beta chain was recorded in a study of blood T cell repertoires in COVID-19 (dated by TCRdb to 2020 to 2022). Some background on the complete study: Samples from collaborators originated in the United States, Italy and Spain and spanned both the acute and convalescent phases of COVID-19. The prospective study material was composed of cDNA or gDNA derived from T cells, B-cell-depleted T cells, or PBMCs. Deeply sampled blood TCRbeta repertoires from subjects exposed to, actively infected with, or recovered from COVID-19 were included in the dataset. The repertoires were released in a freely available public database meant as a resource for research on the immune response to SARS-CoV-2. The samples were drawn from two sources: the first 160 participants of the ongoing ImmuneRACE study, and over 1,000 subjects contributed by 6 global collaborators. The sample metadata nearly always contained a de-identified subject ID, COVID-19 status, age in years and sex. HLA class I and class II types, where available, came from metadata supplied by the sample provider rather than from assay-based typing. On the study overall, not on this receptor specifically: The quantity of clinical and demographic metadata differed by source and by participant and was supplied without curation.

The immunoSEQ Assay, a bias-controlled multiplex PCR, was used to amplify TCRbeta CDR3 regions from genomic DNA. In the original analysis: Nucleated cell counts per sample were estimated from amplification of reference gene primers within the assay. To quantify the absolute abundance of each unique TCRbeta CDR3 rearrangement, sequence reads were collapsed and filtered. For each sample, productive Simpson clonality was calculated as the square root of Simpson's diversity index over productive rearrangements. TCRdb re-hosts the immuneACCESS table, in-frame sequences only. Its copies lack some clones; in the studies checked, an unresolved V gene accounts for under half of them, and the cause for the rest is not known. Clone size and the V and J calls come from that table; the DNA yielded D and trimming. In this sample the table shows approximately 110,000 clones, 85% of which occur a single time. In total, the top ten clones hold around 4.1% of the sample.

As for this clone: It has no known antigen specificity. Base qualities are not at hand, and no much larger clone is one base apart.

Collaborating institutions collected whole blood in K2EDTA tubes following their own protocols. For TCRbeta analysis, collaborator samples were shipped as frozen whole blood, as isolated PBMCs, or as DNA extracted from either sample type. For this chain, trimming is 4 bases at the V end and 4 bases at the J end, and the number of junction bases without a gene match is 4. According to the germline V gene (reference sequence), CDR1 reads SGHNT and CDR2 reads YYREEE. Counted from cysteine to phenylalanine, this CDR3 has 16 amino acids. Only the CDR3 region is kept as DNA, spanning 48 bases read in frame from base 1.

This receptor was taken from a man between 50 and 59 years old with acute or convalescent COVID-19. The sample consisted of peripheral blood. The rearrangement joined TRBV5-4 to TRBJ2-1, with 14 central nucleotides matching TRBD2. The CDR3 region has the sequence CASSAGLAGEYNEQFF. DNA sequence: TGTGCCAGCAGCGCGGGACTAGCGGGAGAGTACAATGAGCAGTTCTTC.